The rows below give T cell receptor beta chains drawn from one sample of a study of graft-versus-host responses after intestinal transplantation. Assay used: immunoSEQ multiplex PCR; TCRdb lists only in-frame clones, some missing. The sample comprises around 20,000 clones, approximately 80% of which are singletons, and 1.5% to 2% rests with the top ten. The source material was PBMCs, sampled 14 days after transplant. These receptors all come from a human patient who received an intestinal transplant, so some T cells may come from the graft donor. Both conserved end residues are part of each CDR3. D genes are given only for firm matches. Clone sizes are given selectively: once, few, many, or a class where the clone is expanded.

NA TRBJ1-2 TRBD1 TRBV29-1 TGCAGCGTATCCCAGGGGGATGGCTACACCTTC CSVSQGDGYTF
NA TRBJ2-7 TRBD1 TRBV4-1 TGCGCCAGCAGCCGGCGGCAGGGGGTTTCCTACGAGCAGTACTTC CASSRRQGVSYEQYF
NA TRBJ1-6 TRBD1 TRBV2 TGTGCCAGCAGTGAACGGACAGGGTATAATTCACCCCTCCACTTT CASSERTGYNSPLHF
once TRBJ2-7 TRBD1 TRBV29-1 TGCAGCGTTGATGAGACAGGGGGTGGCGACGAGCAGTACTTC CSVDETGGGDEQYF
once TRBJ2-1 TRBD2 TRBV7-6 TGTGCCAGCAGCTTAGGGCGGCGGGAGGGGGGGAATGAGCAGTTCTTC CASSLGRREGGNEQFF
NA TRBJ1-5 NA TRBV19 TGTGCCAGTAGTAGGACGATCCAGGTCGGCAATCAGCCCCAGCATTTT CASSRTIQVGNQPQHF
NA TRBJ1-1 TRBD1 TRBV4-2 TGTGCCAGCAGCCCTGGGACAGGCAGGACTGAAGCTTTCTTT CASSPGTGRTEAFF
NA TRBJ2-7 NA TRBV19 TGTGCCAGTAGGGGGACGAGTTCCTCCTACGAGCAGTACTTC CASRGTSSSYEQYF
NA TRBJ2-2 NA TRBV9 TGTGCCAGCAGCGTACGAGGGGCGAACACCGGGGAGCTGTTTTTT CASSVRGANTGELFF
NA TRBJ2-3 TRBD2 TRBV7-3 TGTGCCAGCAGGCCCGGGGGGTCCCCCACAGATACGCAGTATTTT CASRPGGSPTDTQYF
NA TRBJ2-3 NA TRBV6-6 TGTGCCAGCAGTTACTCGTCGTTCGAGGCGGGGAGTACGCAGTATTTT CASSYSSFEAGSTQYF
NA TRBJ2-5 TRBD2 TRBV2 TGTGCCAGCGCCGGGACTAGCGGGCCCGAAGAGACCCAGTACTTC CASAGTSGPEETQYF
NA TRBJ2-6 TRBD2 TRBV13 TGTGCCAGCAGCTTAATTCCACTAGCGGGAGATATTGGGGCCAACGTCCTGACTTTC CASSLIPLAGDIGANVLTF
NA TRBJ2-7 NA TRBV5-1 TGCGCCAGCAGCCAGGTTTACAGAGGATACGAGCAGTACTTC CASSQVYRGYEQYF
NA TRBJ1-2 NA TRBV5-1 TGCGCCAGCAGCGCATACAGGACTATTCCATCCTATGGCTACACCTTC CASSAYRTIPSYGYTF
NA TRBJ2-7 TRBD2 TRBV5-1 TGCGCCAGCAGCTGGACTAGCGGAAGCTACGAGCAGTACTTC CASSWTSGSYEQYF
NA TRBJ1-4 NA TRBV28 TGTGCCAGCAGTTTATCCGTGGCAACTAATGAAAAACTGTTTTTT CASSLSVATNEKLFF
NA TRBJ2-2 NA TRBV5-4 TGTGCCAGCAGCATTAACACCGGGGAGCTGTTTTTT CASSINTGELFF
NA TRBJ2-7 NA TRBV6-5 TGTGCCAGCCGGGAGACGGGTCTCTACGAGCAGTACTTC CASRETGLYEQYF
few TRBJ2-7 TRBD2 TRBV11-2 TGTGCCAGCAGCTTGACTAGCGGGGGGCCCTACGAGCAGTACTTC CASSLTSGGPYEQYF